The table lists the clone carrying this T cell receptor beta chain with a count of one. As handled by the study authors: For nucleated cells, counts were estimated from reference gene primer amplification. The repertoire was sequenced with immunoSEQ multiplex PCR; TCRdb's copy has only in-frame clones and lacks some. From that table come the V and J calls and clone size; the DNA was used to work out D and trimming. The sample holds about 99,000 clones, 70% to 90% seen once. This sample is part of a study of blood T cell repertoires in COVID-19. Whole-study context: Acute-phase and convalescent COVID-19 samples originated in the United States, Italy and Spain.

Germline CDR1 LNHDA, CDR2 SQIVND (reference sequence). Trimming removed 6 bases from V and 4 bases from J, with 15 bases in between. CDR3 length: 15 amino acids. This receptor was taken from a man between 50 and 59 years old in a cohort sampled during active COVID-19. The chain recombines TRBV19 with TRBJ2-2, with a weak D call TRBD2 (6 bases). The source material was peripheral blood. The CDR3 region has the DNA TGTGCCAGTAGGTCGCCGGGGAGGTTCACCGGGGAGCTGTTTTTT. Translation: CASRSPGRFTGELFF.